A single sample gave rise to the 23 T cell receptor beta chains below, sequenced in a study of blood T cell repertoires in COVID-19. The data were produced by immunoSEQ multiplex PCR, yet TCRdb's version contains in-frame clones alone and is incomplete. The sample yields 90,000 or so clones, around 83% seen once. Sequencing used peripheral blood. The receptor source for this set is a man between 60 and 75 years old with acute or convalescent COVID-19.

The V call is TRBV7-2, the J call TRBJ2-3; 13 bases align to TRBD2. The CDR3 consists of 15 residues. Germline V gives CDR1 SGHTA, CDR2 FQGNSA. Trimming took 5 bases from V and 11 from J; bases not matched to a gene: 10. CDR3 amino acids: CASSPVPGLAGRQYF. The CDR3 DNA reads TGTGCCAGCAGCCCAGTTCCGGGACTAGCGGGGAGGCAGTATTTT.

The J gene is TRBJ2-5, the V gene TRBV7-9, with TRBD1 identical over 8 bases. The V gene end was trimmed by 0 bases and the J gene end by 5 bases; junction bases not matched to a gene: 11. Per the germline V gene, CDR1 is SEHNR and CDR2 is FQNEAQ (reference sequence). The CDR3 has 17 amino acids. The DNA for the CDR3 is TGTGCCAGCAGCTTAGCGAATCAGGGGGCCCTCCAGGAGACCCAGTACTTC. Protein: CASSLANQGALQETQYF.

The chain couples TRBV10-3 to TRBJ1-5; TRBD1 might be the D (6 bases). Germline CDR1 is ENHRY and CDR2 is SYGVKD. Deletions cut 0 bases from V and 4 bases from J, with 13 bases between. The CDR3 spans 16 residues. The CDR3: CAISESTPGANQPQHF. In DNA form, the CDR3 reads TGTGCCATCAGTGAGTCGACCCCAGGGGCTAATCAGCCCCAGCATTTT.

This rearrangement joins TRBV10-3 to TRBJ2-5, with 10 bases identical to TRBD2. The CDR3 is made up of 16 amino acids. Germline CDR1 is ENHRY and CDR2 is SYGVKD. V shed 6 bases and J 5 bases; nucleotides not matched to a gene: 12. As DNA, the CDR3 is TGTGCCATCAGAGAAGGGACTAGCGTAAAGAAGGAGACCCAGTACTTC. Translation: CAIREGTSVKKETQYF.

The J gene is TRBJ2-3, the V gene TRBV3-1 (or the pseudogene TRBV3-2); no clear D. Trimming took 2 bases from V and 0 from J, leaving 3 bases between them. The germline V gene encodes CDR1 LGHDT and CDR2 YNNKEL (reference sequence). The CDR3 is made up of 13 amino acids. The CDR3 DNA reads TGTGCCAGCAGCCAACAGAGCACAGATACGCAGTATTTT. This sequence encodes CASSQQSTDTQYF.

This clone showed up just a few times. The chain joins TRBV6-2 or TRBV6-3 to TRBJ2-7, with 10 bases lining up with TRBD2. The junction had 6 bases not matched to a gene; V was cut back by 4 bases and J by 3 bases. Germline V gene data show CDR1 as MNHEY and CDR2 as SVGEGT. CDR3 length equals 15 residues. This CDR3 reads CASSLAGGPIYEQYF. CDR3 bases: TGTGCCAGCAGTTTAGCGGGGGGACCCATCTACGAGCAGTACTTC.

The CDR3 loop reads CASSQERRGSYNEQFF. The CDR3 coding sequence is TGTGCCAGCAGCCAAGAGAGGAGGGGATCCTACAATGAGCAGTTCTTC. This sequence joins TRBV3-1 (or the pseudogene TRBV3-2) and TRBJ2-1, with a possible D match to TRBD2 (6 bases). The CDR3 is 16 residues long. Looked up from germline, CDR1 is LGHDT and CDR2 is YNNKEL (reference sequence). The V end lost 0 bases, the J end lost 1 base, and 10 bases lay between the germline ends.

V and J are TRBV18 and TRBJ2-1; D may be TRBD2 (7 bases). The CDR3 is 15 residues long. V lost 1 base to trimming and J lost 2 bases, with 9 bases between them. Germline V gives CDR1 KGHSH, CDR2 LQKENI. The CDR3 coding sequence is TGTGCCAGCTCACCACGGGGGGGCCCCTACAATGAGCAGTTCTTC. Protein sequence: CASSPRGGPYNEQFF.

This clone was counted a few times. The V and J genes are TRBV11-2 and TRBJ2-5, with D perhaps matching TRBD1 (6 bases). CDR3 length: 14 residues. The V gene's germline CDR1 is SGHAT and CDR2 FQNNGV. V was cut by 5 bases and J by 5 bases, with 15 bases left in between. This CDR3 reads CASSGTRMLETQYF. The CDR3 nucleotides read TGTGCCAGCAGCGGGACACGGATGTTGGAGACCCAGTACTTC.

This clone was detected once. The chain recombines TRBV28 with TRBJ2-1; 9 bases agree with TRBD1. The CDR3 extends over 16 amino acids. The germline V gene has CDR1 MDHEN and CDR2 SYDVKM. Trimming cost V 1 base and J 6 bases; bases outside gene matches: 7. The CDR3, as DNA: TGTGCCAGCAGTTTATTGGTGGACAGGGGTCCCAATGAGCAGTTCTTC. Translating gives CASSLLVDRGPNEQFF.

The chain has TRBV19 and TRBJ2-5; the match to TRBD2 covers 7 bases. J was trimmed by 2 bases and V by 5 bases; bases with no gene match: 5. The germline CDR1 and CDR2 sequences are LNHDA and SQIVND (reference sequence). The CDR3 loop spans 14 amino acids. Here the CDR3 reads CASSPWGGQETQYF. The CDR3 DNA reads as TGTGCCAGTAGTCCCTGGGGGGGGCAAGAGACCCAGTACTTC.

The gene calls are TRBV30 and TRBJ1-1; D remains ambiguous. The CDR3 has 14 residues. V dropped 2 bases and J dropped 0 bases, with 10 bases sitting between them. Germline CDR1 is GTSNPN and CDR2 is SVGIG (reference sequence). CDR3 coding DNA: TGTGCCTGGAGTATGAACAAACTGAACACTGAAGCTTTCTTT. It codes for CAWSMNKLNTEAFF.

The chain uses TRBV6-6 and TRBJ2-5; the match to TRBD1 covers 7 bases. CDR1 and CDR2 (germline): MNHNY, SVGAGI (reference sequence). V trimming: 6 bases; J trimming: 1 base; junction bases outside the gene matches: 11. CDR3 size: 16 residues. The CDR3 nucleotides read TGTGCCAGCAGACCACAGGGGCAATGGGCCCAAGAGACCCAGTACTTC. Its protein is CASRPQGQWAQETQYF.

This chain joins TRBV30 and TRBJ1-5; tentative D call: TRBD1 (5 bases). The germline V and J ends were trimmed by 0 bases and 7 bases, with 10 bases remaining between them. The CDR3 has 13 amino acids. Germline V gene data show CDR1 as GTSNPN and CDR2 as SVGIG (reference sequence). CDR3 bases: TGTGCCTGGAGTGTACAGGAATCGCAGCCCCAGCATTTT. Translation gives CAWSVQESQPQHF.

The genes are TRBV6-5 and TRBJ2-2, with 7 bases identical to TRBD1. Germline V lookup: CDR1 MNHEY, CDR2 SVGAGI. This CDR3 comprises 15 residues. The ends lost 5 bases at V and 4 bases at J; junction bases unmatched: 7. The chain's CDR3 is CASSLGQVVTGELFF. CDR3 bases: TGTGCCAGCAGTCTTGGACAGGTTGTCACCGGGGAGCTGTTTTTT.

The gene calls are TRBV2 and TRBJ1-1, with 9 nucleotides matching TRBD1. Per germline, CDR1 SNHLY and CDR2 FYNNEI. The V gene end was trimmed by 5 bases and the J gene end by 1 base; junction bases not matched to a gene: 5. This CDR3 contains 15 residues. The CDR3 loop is CASSYGTGKNTEAFF. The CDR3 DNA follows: TGTGCCAGCAGTTACGGGACAGGGAAGAACACTGAAGCTTTCTTT.

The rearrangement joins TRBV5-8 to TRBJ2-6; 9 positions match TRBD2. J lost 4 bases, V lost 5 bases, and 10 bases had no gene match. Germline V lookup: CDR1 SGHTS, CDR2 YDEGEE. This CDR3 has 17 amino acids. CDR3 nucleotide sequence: TGTGCCAGCAGGCCGAAACCCGGGACTAGCGGGGCCAACGTCCTGACTTTC. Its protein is CASRPKPGTSGANVLTF. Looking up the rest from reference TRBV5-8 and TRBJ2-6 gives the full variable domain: EAGVTQSPTHLIKTRGQQATLRCSPISGHTSVYWYQQALGLGLQFLLWYDEGEERNRGNFPPRFSGRQFPNYSSELNVNALELEDSALYLCASRPKPGTSGANVLTFGAGSRLTVL.

CDR3 nucleotide sequence: TGTGCCAGTAGTATAAAGTACGGCGGAACCTATGGCTACACCTTC. Amino acid sequence: CASSIKYGGTYGYTF. The V call is TRBV19, the J call TRBJ1-2; D is undetermined. The CDR3 is 15 amino acids. The V end lost 2 bases, the J end lost 4 bases, and 14 bases lay between the germline ends. Germline V CDR1 and CDR2: LNHDA, SQIVND (reference sequence). Full variable domain (rest looked up from reference TRBV19 and TRBJ1-2): DGGITQSPKYLFRKEGQNVTLSCEQNLNHDAMYWYRQDPGQGLRLIYYSQIVNDFQKGDIAEGYSVSREKKESFPLTVTSAQKNPTAFYLCASSIKYGGTYGYTFGSGTRLTVV.

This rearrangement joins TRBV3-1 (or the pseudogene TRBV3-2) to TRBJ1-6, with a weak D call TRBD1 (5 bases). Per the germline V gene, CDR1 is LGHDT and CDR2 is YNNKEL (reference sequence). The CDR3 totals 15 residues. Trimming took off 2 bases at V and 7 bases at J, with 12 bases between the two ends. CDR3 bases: TGTGCCAGCAGCCAAAGGGGCGAAAGGAATTCACCCCTCCACTTT. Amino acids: CASSQRGERNSPLHF.

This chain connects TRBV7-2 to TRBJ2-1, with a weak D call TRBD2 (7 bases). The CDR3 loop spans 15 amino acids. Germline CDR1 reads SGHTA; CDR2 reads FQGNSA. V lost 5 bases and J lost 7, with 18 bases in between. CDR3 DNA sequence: TGTGCCAGCAGCCCCAGTTCCAGGGGAGGGAATGAGCAGTTCTTC. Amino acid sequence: CASSPSSRGGNEQFF.

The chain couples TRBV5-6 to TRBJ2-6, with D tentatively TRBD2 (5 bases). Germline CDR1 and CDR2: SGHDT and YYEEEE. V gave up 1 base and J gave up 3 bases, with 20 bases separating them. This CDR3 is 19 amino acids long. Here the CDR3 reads CASSLNFNNGLSGANVLTF. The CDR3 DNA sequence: TGTGCCAGCAGCTTGAATTTCAACAACGGACTTAGTGGGGCCAACGTCCTGACTTTC.

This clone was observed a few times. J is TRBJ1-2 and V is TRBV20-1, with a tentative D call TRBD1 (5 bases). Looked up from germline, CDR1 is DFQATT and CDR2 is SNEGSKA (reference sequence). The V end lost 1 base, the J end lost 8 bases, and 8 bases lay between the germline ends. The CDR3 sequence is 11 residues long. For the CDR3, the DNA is TGCAGTGCTAGAGCAGGGCTAGGCTACACCTTC. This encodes CSARAGLGYTF.

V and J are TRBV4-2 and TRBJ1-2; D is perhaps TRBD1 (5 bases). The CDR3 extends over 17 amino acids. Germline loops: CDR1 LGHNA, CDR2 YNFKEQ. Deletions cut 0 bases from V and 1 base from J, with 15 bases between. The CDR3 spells CASSQEMRTGYNYGYTF. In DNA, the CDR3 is TGTGCCAGCAGCCAAGAGATGCGTACAGGTTATAACTATGGCTACACCTTC.